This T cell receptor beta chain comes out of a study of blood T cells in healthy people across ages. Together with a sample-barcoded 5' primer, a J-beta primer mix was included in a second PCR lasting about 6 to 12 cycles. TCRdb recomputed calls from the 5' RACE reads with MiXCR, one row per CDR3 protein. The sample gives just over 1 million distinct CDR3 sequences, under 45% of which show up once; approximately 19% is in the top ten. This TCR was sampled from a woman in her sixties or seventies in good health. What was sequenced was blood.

In nucleotides, the CDR3 is TGCAGTGCTAGAGATTTGACAGGCGTGCAGTACTTC. The encoded protein is CSARDLTGVQYF. The V call is TRBV20-1, the J call TRBJ2-5; TRBD1 is a possible D gene (6 bases). CDR3 size: 12 residues. Deletions cut 0 bases from V and 11 bases from J, with 13 bases between. Germline lookup yields CDR1 DFQATT and CDR2 SNEGSKA (reference sequence).